A selection of T cell receptor beta chains follows, all from one sample in a study of identical twins. In TCRdb, the 5' RACE reads were re-called with MiXCR into one record per CDR3 protein. The data contain fewer than 800,000 distinct CDR3 sequences, around 7.5% of them singletons. The same sample was also studied in work on yellow fever vaccine responses in identical twins.

Input material: PBMCs. The receptors come from a young woman in good health. Both conserved end residues are part of each CDR3. Each record gives: D gene, J gene, clone size, V gene, CDR3 protein, CDR3 DNA. The D gene is left open where the match is weak. Clone size is stated in some rows and not others, as once, few, many or a class when expanded.

D: NA
J: TRBJ2-3
size: few
V: TRBV5-1
CDR3: CASSFRSGTTPDTQYF
DNA: TGCGCCAGCAGCTTTCGGTCGGGGACAACCCCAGATACGCAGTATTTT

D: NA
J: TRBJ2-1
size: few
V: TRBV29-1
CDR3: CSVVPGRWPAGSYNEQFF
DNA: TGCAGCGTTGTCCCTGGCCGATGGCCCGCCGGCTCCTACAATGAGCAGTTCTTC

D: NA
J: TRBJ2-1
size: many
V: TRBV10-3
CDR3: CAISEDRTYNEQFF
DNA: TGTGCCATCAGTGAGGACCGTACCTACAATGAGCAGTTCTTC

D: NA
J: TRBJ2-3
size: few
V: TRBV7-2
CDR3: CASSSSRVGTDTQYF
DNA: TGTGCCAGCAGCTCATCCCGAGTGGGCACAGATACGCAGTATTTT

D: NA
J: TRBJ2-2
size: NA
V: TRBV24-1
CDR3: CATSDIRGEDTGELFF
DNA: TGTGCCACCAGTGATATTAGGGGCGAGGATACCGGGGAGCTGTTTTTT

D: NA
J: TRBJ2-3
size: few
V: TRBV24-1
CDR3: CATSAPSLFSDTQYF
DNA: TGTGCCACCAGTGCACCCAGCTTGTTCTCAGATACGCAGTATTTT

D: NA
J: TRBJ1-2
size: many
V: TRBV20-1
CDR3: CSGVSNYGYTF
DNA: TGCAGTGGAGTCAGTAACTATGGCTACACCTTC

D: NA
J: TRBJ2-1
size: many
V: TRBV2
CDR3: CASSETEAVNEQFF
DNA: TGTGCCAGCAGTGAAACCGAGGCAGTCAATGAGCAGTTCTTC

D: TRBD2
J: TRBJ2-3
size: NA
V: TRBV2
CDR3: CASSPQGGSSDTQYF
DNA: TGTGCCAGCAGTCCGCAGGGCGGGAGTTCAGATACGCAGTATTTT

D: NA
J: TRBJ2-5
size: NA
V: TRBV7-9
CDR3: CASSFGTVGAQETQYF
DNA: TGTGCCAGCAGCTTCGGGACCGTGGGGGCACAAGAGACCCAGTACTTC

D: TRBD1
J: TRBJ2-7
size: many
V: TRBV7-2
CDR3: CASSFWTGAYEQYF
DNA: TGTGCCAGCAGCTTCTGGACAGGGGCCTACGAGCAGTACTTC

D: TRBD2
J: TRBJ2-3
size: NA
V: TRBV27
CDR3: CASGVAGPTPTDTQYF
DNA: TGTGCCAGCGGTGTAGCGGGGCCCACCCCCACAGATACGCAGTATTTT

D: NA
J: TRBJ2-7
size: NA
V: TRBV27
CDR3: CASSLRAWDSGYEQYF
DNA: TGTGCCAGCAGTTTGCGAGCTTGGGACAGCGGGTACGAGCAGTACTTC

D: TRBD2
J: TRBJ2-1
size: many
V: TRBV15
CDR3: CATTLGGSYNEQFF
DNA: TGTGCCACAACTCTCGGCGGGAGCTACAATGAGCAGTTCTTC

D: NA
J: TRBJ2-5
size: NA
V: TRBV2
CDR3: CASSEARPGLRETQYF
DNA: TGTGCCAGCAGTGAAGCTCGCCCAGGGCTTCGAGAGACCCAGTACTTC

D: NA
J: TRBJ2-5
size: NA
V: TRBV29-1
CDR3: CSVEVQGAQETQYF
DNA: TGCAGCGTTGAAGTCCAAGGGGCCCAAGAGACCCAGTACTTC

D: NA
J: TRBJ2-5
size: many
V: TRBV4-1
CDR3: CASSQDGQAEETQYF
DNA: TGCGCCAGCAGCCAAGATGGGCAGGCGGAAGAGACCCAGTACTTC

D: NA
J: TRBJ2-7
size: many
V: TRBV12-3/TRBV12-4
CDR3: CASSYSLYEQYF
DNA: TGTGCCAGCAGTTACAGCCTCTACGAGCAGTACTTC

D: TRBD1
J: TRBJ2-2
size: NA
V: TRBV12-3/TRBV12-4
CDR3: CASSCTGGAGTGELFF
DNA: TGTGCCAGCAGCTGTACAGGGGGCGCGGGTACCGGGGAGCTGTTTTTT

D: NA
J: TRBJ2-3
size: few
V: TRBV11-1
CDR3: CASSLQTNQRTLNTDTQYF
DNA: TGTGCCAGCAGCTTACAAACAAACCAGCGCACTCTAAACACAGATACGCAGTATTTT

D: TRBD1
J: TRBJ2-3
size: NA
V: TRBV15
CDR3: CATSREFGTGSPDTQYF
DNA: TGTGCCACCAGCAGAGAATTCGGGACAGGGTCCCCAGATACGCAGTATTTT

D: TRBD2
J: TRBJ2-7
size: NA
V: TRBV4-1
CDR3: CASSQDWGGSFNEQYF
DNA: TGCGCCAGCAGCCAAGACTGGGGCGGGAGCTTCAACGAGCAGTACTTC

D: NA
J: TRBJ1-1
size: few
V: TRBV9
CDR3: CASSVEPGHLTEAFF
DNA: TGTGCCAGCAGCGTAGAACCGGGACACCTCACTGAAGCTTTCTTT

D: NA
J: TRBJ2-3
size: many
V: TRBV29-1
CDR3: CSTSTGTADGTQYF
DNA: TGCAGCACATCTACGGGGACCGCGGATGGTACGCAGTATTTT

D: TRBD2
J: TRBJ2-1
size: many
V: TRBV5-1
CDR3: CASSLPGRGYNEQFF
DNA: TGCGCCAGCAGCTTACCAGGGAGGGGCTACAATGAGCAGTTCTTC

D: NA
J: TRBJ2-3
size: many
V: TRBV6-5
CDR3: CASSYGPYTDTQYF
DNA: TGTGCCAGCAGCTACGGCCCCTACACAGATACGCAGTATTTT

D: TRBD1
J: TRBJ2-5
size: few
V: TRBV7-2
CDR3: CASRGTGTGVETQYF
DNA: TGTGCCAGCAGGGGGACCGGGACAGGGGTAGAGACCCAGTACTTC

D: NA
J: TRBJ2-2
size: many
V: TRBV4-1
CDR3: CASSHRETGELFF
DNA: TGCGCCAGCAGCCACAGGGAAACCGGGGAGCTGTTTTTT

D: TRBD1
J: TRBJ1-1
size: NA
V: TRBV5-1
CDR3: CASSLGGTGGGMAEAFF
DNA: TGCGCCAGCAGCTTGGGTGGGACAGGGGGCGGTATGGCTGAAGCTTTCTTT

D: NA
J: TRBJ2-1
size: many
V: TRBV7-9
CDR3: CASSQSTGRVLNEQFF
DNA: TGTGCCAGCAGCCAATCCACGGGTAGGGTATTGAATGAGCAGTTCTTC

D: TRBD2
J: TRBJ2-3
size: NA
V: TRBV12-3/TRBV12-4
CDR3: CACSLGAGGETSTDTQYF
DNA: TGTGCCTGCAGTTTGGGAGCGGGAGGCGAAACTAGCACAGATACGCAGTATTTT

D: NA
J: TRBJ1-1
size: many
V: TRBV3-1
CDR3: CASSPGPPTEAFF
DNA: TGTGCCAGCAGCCCTGGCCCCCCGACTGAAGCTTTCTTT

D: NA
J: TRBJ1-1
size: many
V: TRBV14
CDR3: CASRPARRVNTEAFF
DNA: TGTGCCAGCAGGCCCGCCCGCAGGGTGAACACTGAAGCTTTCTTT

D: TRBD2
J: TRBJ2-7
size: few
V: TRBV28
CDR3: CASSFHPRGGEQYF
DNA: TGTGCCAGCAGTTTCCACCCCCGGGGGGGCGAGCAGTACTTC

D: NA
J: TRBJ2-3
size: many
V: TRBV7-9
CDR3: CASSLRYESSTDTQYF
DNA: TGTGCCAGCAGCTTACGTTACGAATCTAGCACAGATACGCAGTATTTT

D: NA
J: TRBJ2-1
size: many
V: TRBV7-9
CDR3: CASSPYSLGDNEQFF
DNA: TGTGCCAGCAGCCCTTACAGTTTGGGTGACAATGAGCAGTTCTTC

D: TRBD2
J: TRBJ2-1
size: few
V: TRBV20-1
CDR3: CSAPIAGRYNEQFF
DNA: TGCAGTGCCCCCATAGCGGGGAGGTACAATGAGCAGTTCTTC

D: NA
J: TRBJ2-2
size: many
V: TRBV25-1
CDR3: CASSEGQLVAGELFF
DNA: TGTGCCAGCAGTGAGGGTCAGCTGGTCGCCGGGGAGCTGTTTTTT

D: TRBD2
J: TRBJ2-2
size: NA
V: TRBV24-1
CDR3: CATSDGLGLADSTGELFF
DNA: TGTGCCACCAGTGATGGACTGGGACTAGCGGATTCCACCGGGGAGCTGTTTTTT

D: NA
J: TRBJ2-5
size: many
V: TRBV24-1
CDR3: CATSGTGEEETQYF
DNA: TGTGCCACCAGTGGTACAGGAGAGGAGGAGACCCAGTACTTC

D: TRBD2
J: TRBJ2-5
size: NA
V: TRBV4-1
CDR3: CASSPRTSGVSQETQYF
DNA: TGCGCCAGCAGCCCTCGGACTAGCGGGGTGTCCCAAGAGACCCAGTACTTC

D: TRBD1
J: TRBJ2-1
size: few
V: TRBV11-1
CDR3: CASSSPSPDRNSYNEQFF
DNA: TGTGCCAGCAGTTCTCCGTCCCCGGACAGGAACTCCTACAATGAGCAGTTCTTC

D: TRBD2
J: TRBJ2-1
size: many
V: TRBV28
CDR3: CASSFGLAGEQFF
DNA: TGTGCCAGCAGTTTTGGACTAGCGGGTGAGCAGTTCTTC